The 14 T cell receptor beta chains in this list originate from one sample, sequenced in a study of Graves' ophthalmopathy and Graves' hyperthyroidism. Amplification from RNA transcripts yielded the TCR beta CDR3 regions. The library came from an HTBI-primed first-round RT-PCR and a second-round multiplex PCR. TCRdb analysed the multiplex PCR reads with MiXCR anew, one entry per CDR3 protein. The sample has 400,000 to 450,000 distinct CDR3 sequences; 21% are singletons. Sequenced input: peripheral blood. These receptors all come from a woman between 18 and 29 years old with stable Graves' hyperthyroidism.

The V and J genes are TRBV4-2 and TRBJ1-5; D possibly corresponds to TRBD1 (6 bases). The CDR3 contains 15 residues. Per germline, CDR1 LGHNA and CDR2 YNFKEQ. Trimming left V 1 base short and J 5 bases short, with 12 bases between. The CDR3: CASSQGQEPHQPQHF. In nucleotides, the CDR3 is TGTGCCAGCAGCCAAGGACAGGAGCCCCATCAGCCCCAGCATTTT.

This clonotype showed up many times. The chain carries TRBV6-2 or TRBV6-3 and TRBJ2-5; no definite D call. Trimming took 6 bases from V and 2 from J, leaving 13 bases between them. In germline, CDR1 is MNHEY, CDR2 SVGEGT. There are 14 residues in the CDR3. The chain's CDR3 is CASRDLSRQETQYF. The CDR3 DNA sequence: TGTGCCAGCAGGGACCTTTCAAGACAAGAGACCCAGTACTTC.

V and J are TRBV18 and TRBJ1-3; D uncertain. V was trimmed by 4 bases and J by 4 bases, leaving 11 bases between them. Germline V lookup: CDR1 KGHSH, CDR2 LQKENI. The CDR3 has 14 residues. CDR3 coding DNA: TGTGCCAGCTCACTAGGTATCATCGGAAACACCATATATTTT. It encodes CASSLGIIGNTIYF.

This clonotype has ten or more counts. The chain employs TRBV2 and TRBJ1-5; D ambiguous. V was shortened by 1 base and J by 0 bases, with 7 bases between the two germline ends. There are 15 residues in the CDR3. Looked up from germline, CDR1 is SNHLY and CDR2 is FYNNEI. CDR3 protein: CASSEVGYSNQPQHF. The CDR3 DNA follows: TGTGCCAGCAGTGAAGTTGGGTATAGCAATCAGCCCCAGCATTTT. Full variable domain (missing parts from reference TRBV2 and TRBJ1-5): EPEVTQTPSHQVTQMGQEVILRCVPISNHLYFYWYRQILGQKVEFLVSFYNNEISEKSEIFDDQFSVERPDGSNFTLKIRSTKLEDSAMYFCASSEVGYSNQPQHFGDGTRLSIL.

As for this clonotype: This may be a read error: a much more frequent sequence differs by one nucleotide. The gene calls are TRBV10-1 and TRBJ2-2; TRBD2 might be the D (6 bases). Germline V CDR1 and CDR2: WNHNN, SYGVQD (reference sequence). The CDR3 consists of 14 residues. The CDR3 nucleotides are TGCGCCACCCGGGAGTCCGGGACCACCGTGGAGCTGTTTTTT. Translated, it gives CATRESGTTVELFF.

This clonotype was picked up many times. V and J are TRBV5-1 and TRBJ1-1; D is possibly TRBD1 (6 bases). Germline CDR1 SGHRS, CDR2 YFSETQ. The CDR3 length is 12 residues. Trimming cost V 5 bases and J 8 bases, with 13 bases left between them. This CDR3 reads CASSLDRTEAFF. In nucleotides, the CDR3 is TGCGCCAGCAGTCTTGACAGGACGGAAGCTTTCTTT.

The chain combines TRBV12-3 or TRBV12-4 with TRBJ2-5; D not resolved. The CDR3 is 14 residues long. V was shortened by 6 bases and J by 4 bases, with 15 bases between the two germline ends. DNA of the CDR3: TGTGCCAGCAGCCCTCCCCCGGTCGGAGAGACCCAGTACTTC. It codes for CASSPPPVGETQYF.

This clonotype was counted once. CDR3 sequence reads: CASSLVNLNTEAFF. CDR3 sequence (DNA): TGTGCCAGCAGTTTAGTAAACTTGAACACTGAAGCTTTCTTT. J is TRBJ1-1 and V is TRBV12-3 or TRBV12-4; unclear D gene. Trimming removed 1 base at V and 0 bases at J, with 6 bases between. The CDR3 sequence is 14 residues long.

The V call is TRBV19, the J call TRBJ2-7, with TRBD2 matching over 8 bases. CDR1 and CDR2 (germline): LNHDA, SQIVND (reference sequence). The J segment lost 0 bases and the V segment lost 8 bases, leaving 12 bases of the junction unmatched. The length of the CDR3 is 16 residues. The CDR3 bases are TGTGCCAGTCCTAGCGGGTATAATATATACTCCTACGAGCAGTACTTC. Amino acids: CASPSGYNIYSYEQYF.

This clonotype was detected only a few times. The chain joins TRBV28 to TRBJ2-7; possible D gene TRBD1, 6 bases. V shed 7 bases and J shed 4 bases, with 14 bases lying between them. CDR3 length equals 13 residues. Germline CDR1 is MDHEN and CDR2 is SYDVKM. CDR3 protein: CASNVQGKYEQYF. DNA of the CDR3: TGTGCCAGCAATGTACAGGGTAAATACGAGCAGTACTTC.

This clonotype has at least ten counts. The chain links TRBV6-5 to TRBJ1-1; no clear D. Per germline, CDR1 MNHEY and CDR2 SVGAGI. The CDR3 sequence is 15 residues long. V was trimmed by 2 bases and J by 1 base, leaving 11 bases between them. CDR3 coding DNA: TGTGCCAGCAGTTACACGGTACAATGGAACACTGAAGCTTTCTTT. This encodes CASSYTVQWNTEAFF.

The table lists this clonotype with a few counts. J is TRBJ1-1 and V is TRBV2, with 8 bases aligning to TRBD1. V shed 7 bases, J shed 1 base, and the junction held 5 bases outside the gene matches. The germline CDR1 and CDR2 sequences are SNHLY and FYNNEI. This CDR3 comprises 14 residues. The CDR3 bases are TGTGCCAGCATTCCAGGACAGGGGAACACTGAAGCTTTCTTT. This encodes CASIPGQGNTEAFF.

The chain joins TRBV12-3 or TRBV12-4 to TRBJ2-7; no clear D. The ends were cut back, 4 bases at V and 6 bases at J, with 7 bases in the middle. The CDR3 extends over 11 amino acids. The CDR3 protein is CASSWGTEQYF. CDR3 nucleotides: TGTGCCAGCAGTTGGGGAACCGAGCAGTACTTC.

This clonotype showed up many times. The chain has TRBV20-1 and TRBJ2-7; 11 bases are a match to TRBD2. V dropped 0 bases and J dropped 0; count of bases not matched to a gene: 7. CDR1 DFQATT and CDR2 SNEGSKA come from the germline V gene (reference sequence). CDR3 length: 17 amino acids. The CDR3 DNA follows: TGCAGTGCTAGAGACCAGACTAGCGGGGTACTCTCCTACGAGCAGTACTTC. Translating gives CSARDQTSGVLSYEQYF.